The rows below give T cell receptor beta chains drawn from one sample of a study of OX40 agonist ivuxolimab in advanced cancers. Produced via immunoSEQ multiplex PCR; TCRdb's table is partial and in-frame only. Here the sample spans approximately 74,000 clones, approximately 80% being singletons. Sequenced here: CD4+ or CD8+ T cells sorted from blood, sampled in a trial of the OX40 agonist ivuxolimab. These receptors originate from an adult with an advanced solid tumor such as melanoma, head and neck, liver or kidney cancer. CDR3s include the opening cysteine and the closing phenylalanine or tryptophan. Each record gives: CDR3 protein, CDR3 DNA, J gene, V gene, clone size, D gene. D genes are given only for firm matches. Clone size is stated in some rows and not others, as once, few, many or a class when expanded.

CDR3: CASRTSGRSNEQFF
DNA: TGTGCCAGCAGGACTAGCGGGAGAAGTAATGAGCAGTTCTTC
J: TRBJ2-1
V: TRBV6-6
size: -
D: TRBD2

CDR3: CASASGASDQPQHF
DNA: TGTGCCAGCGCGAGCGGGGCTTCGGATCAGCCCCAGCATTTT
J: TRBJ1-5
V: TRBV21-1
size: -
D: -

CDR3: CASSSLRASGYNEQFF
DNA: TGTGCCAGCAGCTCTCTCCGGGCTAGCGGGTACAATGAGCAGTTCTTC
J: TRBJ2-1
V: TRBV5-6
size: -
D: TRBD2

CDR3: CASSLGRAVQETQYF
DNA: TGTGCCAGCAGTTTGGGCAGGGCAGTCCAAGAGACCCAGTACTTC
J: TRBJ2-5
V: TRBV28
size: -
D: -

CDR3: CASSFRTGEPPLHF
DNA: TGCGCCAGCAGCTTCCGGACAGGGGAGCCACCCCTCCACTTT
J: TRBJ1-6
V: TRBV5-1
size: -
D: TRBD1

CDR3: CATKRGTDEQFF
DNA: TGTGCCACCAAACGGGGAACGGATGAGCAGTTCTTC
J: TRBJ2-1
V: TRBV15
size: -
D: -

CDR3: CASSVSQGESTDTQYF
DNA: TGTGCCAGCAGCGTTAGTCAGGGAGAGAGCACAGATACGCAGTATTTT
J: TRBJ2-3
V: TRBV9
size: -
D: -

CDR3: CSATKGDTQYF
DNA: TGCAGTGCTACCAAAGGAGATACGCAGTATTTT
J: TRBJ2-3
V: TRBV20-1
size: -
D: -

CDR3: CASSLVAGGLYGYTF
DNA: TGCGCCAGCAGCTTGGTGGCAGGGGGTCTTTATGGCTACACCTTC
J: TRBJ1-2
V: TRBV5-1
size: once
D: TRBD1

CDR3: CASSFIRGGRNEQFF
DNA: TGTGCCAGCAGCTTTATCAGGGGGGGCCGGAATGAGCAGTTCTTC
J: TRBJ2-1
V: TRBV5-5
size: once
D: -

CDR3: CSVVQGAGPGYTF
DNA: TGCAGCGTTGTACAGGGGGCTGGGCCTGGCTACACCTTC
J: TRBJ1-2
V: TRBV29-1
size: -
D: TRBD1

CDR3: CAWTRTGEGEAFF
DNA: TGTGCCTGGACCAGGACAGGGGAAGGTGAAGCTTTCTTT
J: TRBJ1-1
V: TRBV30
size: -
D: TRBD1

CDR3: CASSQERQWVQPQHF
DNA: TGTGCCAGCAGCCAAGAAAGACAGTGGGTTCAGCCCCAGCATTTT
J: TRBJ1-5
V: TRBV14
size: -
D: -

CDR3: CASVRQGASNQPQHF
DNA: TGTGCCAGCGTCAGACAGGGGGCTAGCAATCAGCCCCAGCATTTT
J: TRBJ1-5
V: TRBV7-2
size: -
D: TRBD1

CDR3: CAWTIMGAPGANVLTF
DNA: TGTGCCTGGACTATAATGGGGGCACCTGGGGCCAACGTCCTGACTTTC
J: TRBJ2-6
V: TRBV30
size: -
D: -

CDR3: CASSWGSGETQYF
DNA: TGCGCCAGCAGCTGGGGGTCAGGAGAGACCCAGTACTTC
J: TRBJ2-5
V: TRBV5-1
size: -
D: -

CDR3: CASSLLDSLATEAFF
DNA: TGTGCCAGCAGCCTACTAGACAGTCTGGCCACTGAAGCTTTCTTT
J: TRBJ1-1
V: TRBV5-6
size: -
D: -

CDR3: CASKPGQGAVNEQYF
DNA: TGTGCCAGCAAGCCGGGACAGGGGGCAGTGAACGAGCAGTACTTC
J: TRBJ2-7
V: TRBV6-6
size: -
D: TRBD1

CDR3: CASSTQGYEQYF
DNA: TGTGCCAGCAGTACCCAGGGCTACGAGCAGTACTTC
J: TRBJ2-7
V: TRBV2
size: once
D: -

CDR3: CAIAASTDTQYF
DNA: TGTGCCATAGCGGCTAGCACAGATACGCAGTATTTT
J: TRBJ2-3
V: TRBV6-1
size: -
D: -

CDR3: CASSSGSNSPLHF
DNA: TGCGCCAGCAGTTCAGGATCCAATTCACCCCTCCACTTT
J: TRBJ1-6
V: TRBV5-1
size: -
D: -

CDR3: CASSPGGGYNEQFF
DNA: TGCGCCAGCAGTCCCGGGGGAGGGTACAATGAGCAGTTCTTC
J: TRBJ2-1
V: TRBV5-1
size: few
D: TRBD2

CDR3: CASSPRTTGELFF
DNA: TGTGCCAGCAGCCCTCGGACCACCGGGGAGCTGTTTTTT
J: TRBJ2-2
V: TRBV6-4
size: -
D: -

CDR3: CASSRDPNEKLFF
DNA: TGCGCCAGCAGCCGGGACCCTAATGAAAAACTGTTTTTT
J: TRBJ1-4
V: TRBV4-1
size: few
D: -

CDR3: CASRGEVNIQYF
DNA: TGCGCCAGCAGGGGGGAGGTAAACATTCAGTACTTC
J: TRBJ2-4
V: TRBV5-1
size: -
D: -